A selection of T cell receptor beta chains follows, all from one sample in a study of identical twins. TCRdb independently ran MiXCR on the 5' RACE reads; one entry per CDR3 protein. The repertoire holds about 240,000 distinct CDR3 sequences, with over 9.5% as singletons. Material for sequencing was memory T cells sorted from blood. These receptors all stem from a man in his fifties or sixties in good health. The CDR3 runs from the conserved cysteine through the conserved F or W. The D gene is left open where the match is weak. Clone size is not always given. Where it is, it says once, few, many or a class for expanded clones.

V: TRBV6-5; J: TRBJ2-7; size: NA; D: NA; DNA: TGTGCCAGCAGTTACTCTACAGCCTCTTACGAGCAGTACTTC; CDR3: CASSYSTASYEQYF
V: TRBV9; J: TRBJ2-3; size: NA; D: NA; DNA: TGTGCCAGCAGCGTAGCGGGCCATCCCACAGATACGCAGTATTTT; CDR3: CASSVAGHPTDTQYF
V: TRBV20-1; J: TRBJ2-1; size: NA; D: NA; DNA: TGCAGTGCTAGAGGCCGGACTATAGCCAATGAGCAGTTCTTC; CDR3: CSARGRTIANEQFF
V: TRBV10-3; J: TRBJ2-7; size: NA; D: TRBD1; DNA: TGTGCCATCTCGGACCGGGACAGCGAGTACTTC; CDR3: CAISDRDSEYF
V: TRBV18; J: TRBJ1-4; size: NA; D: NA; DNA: TGTGCCAGCTCACCAGGGCAGATGACAACTAATGAAAAACTGTTTTTT; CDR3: CASSPGQMTTNEKLFF
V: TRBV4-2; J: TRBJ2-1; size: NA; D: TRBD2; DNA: TGTGCCAGCAGCCAGGACTCTAGCTTTCGGGAGGGTGAGCAGTTCTTC; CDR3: CASSQDSSFREGEQFF
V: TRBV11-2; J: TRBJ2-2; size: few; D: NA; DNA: TGTGCCAGCATCCTTGGCAGTAGGACCGGGGAGCTGTTTTTT; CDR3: CASILGSRTGELFF
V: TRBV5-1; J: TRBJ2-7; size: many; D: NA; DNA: TGCGCCAGCAGCCTGCTGGGGGCTTACGAGCAGTACTTC; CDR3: CASSLLGAYEQYF
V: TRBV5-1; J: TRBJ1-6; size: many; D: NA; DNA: TGCGCCAGCAGCTCGAAAGAAGGAGCCCACCCTTATTCACCCCTCCACTTT; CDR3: CASSSKEGAHPYSPLHF
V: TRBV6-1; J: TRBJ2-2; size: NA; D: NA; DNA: TGTGCCAGCAGTCGGATCGGAAACACCGGGGAGCTGTTTTTT; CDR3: CASSRIGNTGELFF
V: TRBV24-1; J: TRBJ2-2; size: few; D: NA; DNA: TGTGCCACCAAAACGAACACCGGGGAGCTGTTTTTT; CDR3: CATKTNTGELFF
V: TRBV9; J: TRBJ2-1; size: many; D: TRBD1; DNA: TGTGCCAGCAGCCTCTGGACAGGGAGCAATGAGCAGTTCTTC; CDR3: CASSLWTGSNEQFF
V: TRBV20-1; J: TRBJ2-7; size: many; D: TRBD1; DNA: TGCAGTGCTGTGACAGGGGTAGGATACGAGCAGTACTTC; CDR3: CSAVTGVGYEQYF
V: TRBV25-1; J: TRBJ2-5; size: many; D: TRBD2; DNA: TGTGCCAGCAGTGAATGGGGCGGGAGAGGTCTAAAGACCCAGTACTTC; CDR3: CASSEWGGRGLKTQYF
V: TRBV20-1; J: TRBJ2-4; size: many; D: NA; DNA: TGCAGTGCTTCTAGACTGGATCCCAGCGCCAAAAACATTCAGTACTTC; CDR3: CSASRLDPSAKNIQYF
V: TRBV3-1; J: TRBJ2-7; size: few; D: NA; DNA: TGTGCCAGCAGCCAAGCCCAAGACACAGCCTACGAGCAGTACTTC; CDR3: CASSQAQDTAYEQYF
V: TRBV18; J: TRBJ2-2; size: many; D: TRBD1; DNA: TGTGCCAGCTCACCGGCCGGGACAGGGGTCACCGGGGAGCTGTTTTTT; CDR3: CASSPAGTGVTGELFF
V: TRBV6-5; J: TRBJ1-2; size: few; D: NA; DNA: TGTGCCAGCAGTTACAGGGAAAGAAACTATGGCTACACCTTC; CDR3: CASSYRERNYGYTF
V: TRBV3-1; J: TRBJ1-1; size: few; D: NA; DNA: TGTGCCAGCAGCGAGGCGAGGAACACTGAAGCTTTCTTT; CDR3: CASSEARNTEAFF
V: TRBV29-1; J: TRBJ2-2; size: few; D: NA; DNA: TGCAGCGTTGAAGAGGGCCGACCCACCGGGGAGCTGTTTTTT; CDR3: CSVEEGRPTGELFF
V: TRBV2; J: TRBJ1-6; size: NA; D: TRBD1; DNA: TGTGCCAGCACGGGGGAACAGGGGCTCTCACCCCTCCACTTT; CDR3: CASTGEQGLSPLHF
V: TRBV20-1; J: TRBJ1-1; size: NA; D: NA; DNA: TGCAGTCAACAGGACCGGTCGGCGTTTGAAGCTTTCTTT; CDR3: CSQQDRSAFEAFF
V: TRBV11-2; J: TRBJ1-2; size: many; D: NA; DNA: TGTGCCAGCAGCTTGTCGTTTCGGGGGAACTATGGCTACACCTTC; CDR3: CASSLSFRGNYGYTF
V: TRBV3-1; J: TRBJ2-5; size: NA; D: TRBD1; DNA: TGTGCCAGCAGCCCATCCGGGACAGTGGAGACCCAGTACTTC; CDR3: CASSPSGTVETQYF
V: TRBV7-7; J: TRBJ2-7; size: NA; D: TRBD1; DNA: TGTGCCAGCAGACCAGGGGGTTCCTACGAGCAGTACTTC; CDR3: CASRPGGSYEQYF
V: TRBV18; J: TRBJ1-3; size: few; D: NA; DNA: TGTGCCAGCTCACCCTCCACAGGATGGAATGGAAACACCATATATTTT; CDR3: CASSPSTGWNGNTIYF
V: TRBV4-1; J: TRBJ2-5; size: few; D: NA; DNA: TGCGCCAGCAGCCAAGTGATTTGGCAGACCCAGTACTTC; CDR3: CASSQVIWQTQYF
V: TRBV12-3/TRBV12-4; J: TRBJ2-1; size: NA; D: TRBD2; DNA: TGTGCCAGCAGAGGACTAGGCCATGTCCATGAGCAGTTCTTC; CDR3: CASRGLGHVHEQFF
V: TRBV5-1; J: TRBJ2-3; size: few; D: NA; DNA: TGCGCCAGAGTGGGGGGTTCTCCAGATACGCAGTATTTT; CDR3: CARVGGSPDTQYF
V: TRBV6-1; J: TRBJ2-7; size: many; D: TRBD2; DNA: TGTGCCAGCAGCCAGACTAGCGGAAGCTCCTACGAGCAGTACTTC; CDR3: CASSQTSGSSYEQYF